This is a list of T cell receptor beta chains from one sample in a study of Tregs in tolerant kidney transplant recipients. The protocol was immunoSEQ multiplex PCR, while the TCRdb copy is restricted to in-frame clones and leaves out a portion. The sample has tens of thousands of clones; less than 95% are singletons. The sample was Tregs from blood. The source of these receptors is a human donor in good health. Both conserved end residues are part of each CDR3. The D gene is left open where the match is weak. Size values are once, few and many counts, or a class for expanded clones, and some rows have none.

NA | TRBJ1-5 | NA | TRBV5-1 | CASSLDPSYQPQHF | TGCGCCAGCAGCTTGGATCCCAGTTATCAGCCCCAGCATTTT
NA | TRBJ2-7 | NA | TRBV6-5 | CASSSQLPSYEQYF | TGTGCCAGCAGTTCCCAGCTACCCTCCTACGAGCAGTACTTC
NA | TRBJ1-6 | NA | TRBV5-6 | CASSLHNSPLHF | TGTGCCAGCAGCCTTCATAATTCACCCCTCCACTTT
NA | TRBJ1-5 | NA | TRBV27 | CASSPRRGVEGPQHF | TGTGCCAGCAGTCCGCGTAGAGGGGTGGAAGGGCCCCAGCATTTT
NA | TRBJ1-4 | TRBD1 | TRBV6-5 | CASSYSRQGNEKLFF | TGTGCCAGCAGTTACTCGCGACAGGGGAATGAAAAACTGTTTTTT
NA | TRBJ2-2 | NA | TRBV5-1 | CASSLVGRSTGELFF | TGCGCCAGCAGCTTGGTCGGCAGATCCACCGGGGAGCTGTTTTTT
NA | TRBJ1-1 | NA | TRBV2 | CASSAWGRYTEAFF | TGTGCCAGCAGTGCGTGGGGGCGATACACTGAAGCTTTCTTT
NA | TRBJ2-2 | TRBD1 | TRBV29-1 | CSVRQGHTGELFF | TGCAGCGTGAGACAGGGGCACACCGGGGAGCTGTTTTTT
NA | TRBJ1-2 | TRBD1 | TRBV7-8 | CASSFPGQGADGYTF | TGTGCCAGCAGCTTCCCGGGACAGGGGGCCGATGGCTACACCTTC
few | TRBJ1-1 | NA | TRBV6-6 | CASKRSGGRTEAFF | TGTGCCAGCAAAAGGAGCGGGGGCCGCACTGAAGCTTTCTTT
NA | TRBJ2-2 | TRBD2 | TRBV10-1 | CASGRAGTGELFF | TGCGCCAGCGGGAGGGCAGGCACCGGGGAGCTGTTTTTT
NA | TRBJ1-2 | NA | TRBV11-1 | CASSWAGQGYTF | TGTGCCAGCAGCTGGGCGGGGCAGGGCTACACCTTC
NA | TRBJ2-6 | TRBD1 | TRBV6-5 | CAHGDRAGGANVLTF | TGTGCCCACGGGGACAGGGCTGGTGGGGCCAACGTCCTGACTTTC
NA | TRBJ1-1 | TRBD1 | TRBV6-4 | CASTRDWTGVGEAFF | TGTGCCAGCACCAGGGATTGGACAGGGGTGGGTGAAGCTTTCTTT
once | TRBJ1-2 | NA | TRBV29-1 | CSVETTNYGYTF | TGCAGCGTTGAAACAACGAACTATGGCTACACCTTC
once | TRBJ2-4 | NA | TRBV18 | CASSPPQGGNIQYF | TGTGCCAGCTCACCACCGCAGGGTGGGAACATTCAGTACTTC